This TCR beta chain was sequenced during a study of T cell responses to AZD1222 COVID-19 vaccine. TCRdb keeps only in-frame clones here, not all; method: immunoSEQ multiplex PCR. Of fewer than 200,000 clones listed, around 88% were seen once; the top ten hold 11%. Between the trimmed V and J ends, which lost 4 bases and 2 bases, there was a span of 9 bases. CDR1 LGHDT and CDR2 YNNKEL come from the germline V gene (reference sequence). There are 14 residues in the CDR3. This clone has just one count. What it recognizes is unknown. Study-wide results and caveats: The repertoires were collected only after the peak T cell response. Reportedly, nearly half the spike-specific TCRs target unmutated variant regions. Two AZD1222 doses significantly raised spike-specific TCR breadth and depth over controls. In a largely white British group with more females than males, clonal diversity was possibly underestimated.

The TCR comes from an adult who received the AZD1222 COVID-19 vaccine. The sample in question was peripheral blood, obtained 28 days after the second AZD1222 dose. The chain couples TRBV3-1 (or the pseudogene TRBV3-2) to TRBJ2-1; D is undetermined. The CDR3: CASSPTSPYNEQFF. The DNA of the CDR3 is TGTGCCAGCAGCCCGACATCGCCCTACAATGAGCAGTTCTTC.